A selection of T cell receptor beta chains follows, all from one sample in a study of cytomegalovirus exposure and HLA in healthy donors. Method: immunoSEQ multiplex PCR; TCRdb's copy keeps in-frame clones and lacks some. This repertoire shows about 160,000 clones, 80% to 85% found once; its top ten account for approximately 1.4%. Material: PBMCs. Source of these receptors: a young woman in good health and CMV-seronegative. CDR3s include the opening cysteine and the closing phenylalanine or tryptophan. The order of the fields is CDR3 protein, CDR3 DNA, D gene, V gene, clone size, J gene. D genes are given only for firm matches. Clone size is given for some rows only: seen once, a few or many times, or a class if the clone is expanded.

CDR3 protein: CASSPSRDTVSYEQYF
CDR3 DNA: TGTGCCAGCAGCCCCTCGAGGGACACCGTCTCCTACGAGCAGTACTTC
D gene: -
V gene: TRBV5-6
clone size: -
J gene: TRBJ2-7

CDR3 protein: CASSTVIRTDNYGYTF
CDR3 DNA: TGTGCCAGCAGCACCGTAATAAGGACAGATAACTATGGCTACACCTTC
D gene: -
V gene: TRBV21-1
clone size: once
J gene: TRBJ1-2

CDR3 protein: CASSATGKGYTF
CDR3 DNA: TGTGCCAGCAGCGCGACTGGTAAGGGCTACACCTTC
D gene: -
V gene: TRBV7-9
clone size: -
J gene: TRBJ1-2

CDR3 protein: CAARGTVNTGELFF
CDR3 DNA: TGTGCCGCTAGAGGGACAGTTAACACCGGGGAGCTGTTTTTT
D gene: TRBD1
V gene: TRBV6-5
clone size: few
J gene: TRBJ2-2

CDR3 protein: CARPGGTGLVEQYF
CDR3 DNA: TGTGCCCGCCCGGGGGGGACAGGGTTAGTTGAGCAGTACTTC
D gene: -
V gene: TRBV9
clone size: -
J gene: TRBJ2-7

CDR3 protein: CASRGGSGQTGELFF
CDR3 DNA: TGCGCCAGCAGGGGTGGTTCAGGGCAGACCGGGGAGCTGTTTTTT
D gene: -
V gene: TRBV5-1
clone size: -
J gene: TRBJ2-2

CDR3 protein: CASSMIQGLAKNIQYF
CDR3 DNA: TGTGCCAGTAGTATGATACAGGGGCTAGCCAAAAACATTCAGTACTTC
D gene: TRBD1
V gene: TRBV19
clone size: -
J gene: TRBJ2-4

CDR3 protein: CASSSIKTVTVSYGYTF
CDR3 DNA: TGTGCCAGCAGCTCCATTAAAACAGTAACTGTCAGCTATGGCTACACCTTC
D gene: -
V gene: TRBV7-9
clone size: -
J gene: TRBJ1-2

CDR3 protein: CASSASGGSGANVLTF
CDR3 DNA: TGTGCCAGCAGTGCTAGCGGGGGCTCTGGGGCCAACGTCCTGACTTTC
D gene: TRBD2
V gene: TRBV6-4
clone size: few
J gene: TRBJ2-6

CDR3 protein: CASSYRVGAFF
CDR3 DNA: TGTGCCAGCAGCTACAGGGTGGGAGCTTTCTTT
D gene: -
V gene: TRBV14
clone size: -
J gene: TRBJ1-1

CDR3 protein: CAWSQGELNTEAFF
CDR3 DNA: TGTGCCTGGAGTCAGGGGGAATTAAACACTGAAGCTTTCTTT
D gene: TRBD1
V gene: TRBV30
clone size: -
J gene: TRBJ1-1

CDR3 protein: CAWSARLANEQFF
CDR3 DNA: TGTGCCTGGAGTGCCCGACTAGCGAATGAGCAGTTCTTC
D gene: TRBD2
V gene: TRBV30
clone size: few
J gene: TRBJ2-1

CDR3 protein: CASSSTGMGSNQPQHF
CDR3 DNA: TGTGCCAGCAGTTCGACAGGGATGGGGAGCAATCAGCCCCAGCATTTT
D gene: TRBD1
V gene: TRBV6-5
clone size: -
J gene: TRBJ1-5

CDR3 protein: CAIKREGTEAFF
CDR3 DNA: TGTGCCATCAAGAGGGAAGGGACTGAAGCTTTCTTT
D gene: -
V gene: TRBV10-3
clone size: few
J gene: TRBJ1-1

CDR3 protein: CASLSRAGNYGYTF
CDR3 DNA: TGTGCCAGCCTATCAAGGGCAGGGAACTATGGCTACACCTTC
D gene: -
V gene: TRBV6-5
clone size: once
J gene: TRBJ1-2

CDR3 protein: CASSQGGRAGSYEQYF
CDR3 DNA: TGCGCCAGCAGCCAAGGTGGGAGGGCGGGCTCCTACGAGCAGTACTTC
D gene: TRBD2
V gene: TRBV4-1
clone size: -
J gene: TRBJ2-7

CDR3 protein: CASSLGSRSGEQYF
CDR3 DNA: TGTGCCAGCAGTTTAGGGTCTCGATCGGGCGAGCAGTACTTC
D gene: -
V gene: TRBV28
clone size: once
J gene: TRBJ2-7